These 17 T cell receptor beta chains share one sample of origin, sequenced in a study of T cells after yellow fever vaccination. Each CDR3 protein gets one entry after TCRdb re-called the 5' RACE reads with MiXCR. The data show around 160,000 distinct CDR3 sequences, 6% to 7.5% seen once. This sample comprised CD4+ T cells sorted from PBMCs, obtained about 5 days after the first yellow fever vaccination. The receptors originated from a man in his late teens or twenties who received the YFV17D yellow fever vaccine.

At least ten counts were recorded for this clonotype. The genes are TRBV12-3 or TRBV12-4 and TRBJ2-7; D could derive from TRBD1 or TRBD2 (5 bases each). V dropped 5 bases and J dropped 11 bases, with 13 bases sitting between them. This CDR3 has 11 residues. CDR3 in DNA: TGTGCCAGCAGTGACCGGGGCAGGGAGTACTTC. Protein: CASSDRGREYF.

In this sample, this clonotype turned up many times. This chain joins TRBV7-9 and TRBJ1-2; D not certain. Germline V gene lookup returns CDR1 SEHNR and CDR2 FQNEAQ (reference sequence). The CDR3 is 12 residues long. Trimming took off 1 base at V and 8 bases at J, with 8 bases between the two ends. This CDR3 is CASSLGEGGYTF. The CDR3 nucleotides are TGTGCCAGCAGCTTAGGGGAAGGAGGCTACACCTTC.

In this sample, this clonotype turned up many times. This sequence joins TRBV7-6 and TRBJ2-1; 7 nucleotides match TRBD2. The CDR3 has 13 residues. Germline V gene sequence: CDR1 SGHVS, CDR2 FNYEAQ. J lost 8 bases, V lost 3 bases, and 4 bases had no gene match. CDR3 protein: CASSFTSAYEQFF. CDR3 bases: TGTGCCAGCAGCTTTACTAGCGCATATGAGCAGTTCTTC.

In this sample, this clonotype turned up a few times. This chain links TRBV4-1 with TRBJ2-2; the match to TRBD1 covers 11 bases. The CDR3 has 18 residues. Germline values: CDR1 MGHRA, CDR2 YSYEKL. The trim removed 0 bases at V and 6 bases at J, leaving 9 bases unmatched. The DNA for the CDR3 is TGCGCCAGCAGCCAAGAAGGCTGGGGACAGGGGGACTCCGGGGAGCTGTTTTTT. This codes for CASSQEGWGQGDSGELFF.

This clonotype was picked up many times. This chain connects TRBV4-1 to TRBJ2-1; D unresolved. The CDR3 runs to 13 residues. Trimming stripped 4 bases from V and 10 bases from J, with 14 bases between. Germline V gives CDR1 MGHRA, CDR2 YSYEKL. The CDR3 DNA reads as TGCGCCAGCAGCCCTCTAGGACGGTCGGAGCAGTTCTTC. This sequence encodes CASSPLGRSEQFF.

This clonotype has a count of ten or more. The chain links TRBV12-3 or TRBV12-4 to TRBJ2-3; unclear D gene. The V gene lost 1 base and the J gene lost 4 bases, with 9 bases spanning the gap. CDR3 length: 14 amino acids. The CDR3 reads CASSLGLHADTQYF. CDR3 DNA: TGTGCCAGCAGTTTAGGATTGCACGCAGATACGCAGTATTTT.

In this sample, this clonotype turned up many times. The chain has TRBV12-3 or TRBV12-4 and TRBJ2-3; TRBD2 might be the D (5 bases). V was cut by 5 bases and J by 2 bases, with 8 bases left in between. The CDR3 spans 13 residues. The CDR3 DNA follows: TGTGCCAGCAGTCCCGGGGTCACAGATACGCAGTATTTT. It is translated as CASSPGVTDTQYF.

This clonotype showed up many times. This rearrangement joins TRBV6-2 or TRBV6-3 to TRBJ2-2; 12 bases are shared with TRBD2. The CDR3 is made up of 17 amino acids. The V segment lost 2 bases and the J segment 5 bases; nucleotides outside the gene matches: 6. Germline V CDR1 and CDR2: MNHEY, SVGEGT. The CDR3 sequence is CASSYRRLAGETGELFF. The CDR3 coding sequence is TGTGCCAGCAGTTACCGTCGACTAGCGGGGGAAACCGGGGAGCTGTTTTTT.

This clonotype was seen repeatedly, ten times or more. The CDR3 region is CASSTVTGTPPYEQYV. CDR3 bases: TGTGCCAGCTCAACAGTGACAGGGACGCCTCCCTACGAGCAGTACGTC. The chain recombines TRBV18 with TRBJ2-7; 7 positions agree with TRBD1. The length of the CDR3 is 16 residues. CDR1 and CDR2 from the germline V gene are KGHSH and LQKENI. Losses at the gene ends were 5 bases for V and 2 bases for J; bases not matched to a gene: 12.

This clonotype has a handful of counts. The chain joins TRBV5-5 to TRBJ1-5; D ambiguous. The germline V and J ends were trimmed by 0 bases and 5 bases, with 6 bases remaining between them. Germline lookup yields CDR1 SGHKS and CDR2 YYEKEE (reference sequence). The CDR3 has 13 amino acids. The CDR3 DNA sequence: TGTGCCAGCAGCTTGGACTGGGATCAGCCCCAGCATTTT. This sequence encodes CASSLDWDQPQHF.

This clonotype was counted ten times or more. This chain connects TRBV4-3 to TRBJ2-1, with 13 nucleotides matching TRBD2. CDR1 is LGHNA, CDR2 YSLEER, per germline. V shed 4 bases, J shed 8 bases, and the junction held 5 bases outside the gene matches. This CDR3 contains 15 residues. CDR3: CASSPRLAGGDEQFF. CDR3 in DNA: TGCGCCAGCAGCCCCCGACTAGCGGGGGGTGATGAGCAGTTCTTC.

This clonotype was picked up many times. The genes are TRBV10-3 and TRBJ2-3; 13 bases are a match to TRBD2. CDR1 is ENHRY, CDR2 SYGVKD, per germline. The CDR3 length is 16 residues. With 6 bases clipped from V and 6 bases from J, the junction kept 9 bases outside the gene matches. The CDR3 sequence is CAIRSLAGGSEDTQYF. The DNA for the CDR3 is TGTGCCATCAGGTCACTAGCGGGGGGGTCAGAGGATACGCAGTATTTT.

As for this clonotype: A much more abundant neighbour one base away suggests this may be a read error. The V gene is TRBV7-9, the J gene TRBJ1-1; 8 nucleotides match TRBD1. V shed 6 bases, J shed 0 bases, and the junction held 3 bases outside the gene matches. The V gene's germline CDR1 is SEHNR and CDR2 FQNEAQ (reference sequence). The CDR3 contains 14 residues. The CDR3 region is CASRQTGVNTEAFF. CDR3 sequence (DNA): TGTGCCAGCAGACAGACAGGGGTGAACACTGAAGCTTTCTTT.

This clonotype was observed at least ten times. The chain combines TRBV5-1 with TRBJ2-5; TRBD2 matches at 13 bases. CDR3 length: 16 amino acids. Germline-derived CDR1 and CDR2 are SGHRS and YFSETQ. The ends lost 4 bases at V and 3 bases at J; junction bases unmatched: 6. Here the CDR3 DNA reads TGCGCCAGCAGCCCAGGGACTAGCGGGACTGAAGAGACCCAGTACTTC. This gives the protein CASSPGTSGTEETQYF.

This clonotype was detected a few times. At one boundary the junction diverges from the germline segment, which might be a read error. Written as DNA, the CDR3 is TGTGCCAGCAGCTTAGGAGGGGCAGCCGAACCCCACTTC. Amino acids: CASSLGGAAEPHF. This chain links TRBV7-9 with TRBJ2-7; the D gene could be TRBD1 or TRBD2 (5 bases each). CDR3 length: 13 amino acids. The germline V gene has CDR1 SEHNR and CDR2 FQNEAQ (reference sequence).

This clonotype has more than one count but fewer than ten. The rearrangement joins TRBV9 to TRBJ1-1, with TRBD1 as a possible D gene (6 bases). Trimming left V 3 bases short and J 1 base short, with 10 bases between. Per the germline V gene, CDR1 is SGDLS and CDR2 is YYNGEE. The CDR3 totals 14 residues. CDR3 sequence reads: CASSGQGQNTEAFF. CDR3 nucleotide sequence: TGTGCCAGCAGCGGCCAGGGGCAGAACACTGAAGCTTTCTTT.

The rearrangement uses TRBV18 and TRBJ2-7, with D tentatively TRBD1 or TRBD2 (7 bases each). Germline values: CDR1 KGHSH, CDR2 LQKENI. Deletions cut 5 bases from V and 4 bases from J, with 18 bases between. The CDR3 totals 15 residues. This chain's CDR3 is CASSDGRRGGYEQYF. DNA for the CDR3: TGTGCCAGCTCAGACGGACGCAGGGGGGGATACGAGCAGTACTTC. The entire variable domain, with the rest obtained from reference TRBV18 and TRBJ2-7, is as follows: NAGVMQNPRHLVRRRGQEARLRCSPMKGHSHVYWYRQLPEEGLKFMVYLQKENIIDESGMPKERFSAEFPKEGPSILRIQQVVRGDSAAYFCASSDGRRGGYEQYFGPGTRLTVT.